Here is one T cell receptor (beta chain) with its context. The antigen remains unidentified. The CDR3 covers 15 residues. The germline CDR1 and CDR2 sequences are SGHRS and YFSETQ. Trimming removed 4 bases from V and 8 bases from J, with 21 bases in between. This sample stems from a study of shared clonotypes between healthy human individuals. Findings and caveats of the study: Memory subsets generally showed lower estimated richness than naive subsets. The study sampled only blood, and tissue repertoires likely differ.

Nashville, Tennessee was home to all donors, each a Caucasian adult. In the original analysis: Junction-only sequences without quality scores came from ImmunoSEQ, so filtering differed. Using immunoSEQ multiplex PCR, the repertoire was profiled, and TCRdb retains in-frame clones only, with some absent. That table gives V, J and clone size, and the DNA gave D and trimming. Here the sample spans over 2 million clones, 85% to 95% being singletons. The genes are TRBV5-1 and TRBJ1-2, with D possibly matching TRBD1 (6 bases). The receptor comes from a man aged 18 to 35 in good health. Some clones in this sample may be carry-over from other donors' samples. Sequenced: naive CD4+ T cells from PBMCs. Subset described: CD45RA+ positively selected. The CDR3 protein is CASSREGGPTYGYTF. The CDR3 DNA reads as TGCGCCAGCAGCCGGGAGGGGGGACCAACATACGGCTACACCTTC.